Below, 28 T cell receptor beta chains from the same sample are listed, as sequenced in a study of low-dose radiotherapy and immunotherapy resistance in tumors (dated by TCRdb to between 2021 and 2024). Sequencing was carried out with an Illumina HiSeq 2500. To make first-strand cDNA, Superscript III was used along with a set of TRAV- and TRBV-specific primers so that both the TCRalpha and TCRbeta chains were covered. TCRs were amplified with Phusion for 20 to 25 PCR cycles, with a constant-region primer paired with the adapter attached to the V primers. TCRdb trimmed public reads at Q25 via fastp, called clones via MiXCR and kept in-frame beta chains. Rows with one shared CDR3 protein collapse into an entry with the most common genes and DNA. This sample holds around 100,000 distinct CDR3 sequences; about 20% were observed only once. The ten largest clones represent roughly 4.3% of the sample. Sample time point, as interpreted from the label and publication: after trial treatment. Read against the paper, the sample's treatment or condition label means: LDRT plus nivolumab, ipilimumab, low-dose cyclophosphamide and aspirin (RACIN trial).

The sequencing here drew on PBMCs, taken after low-dose radiotherapy plus immunotherapy. Receptor source: a male donor with prostate cancer.

In the case of this clonotype: This is likely a read error, given that the CDR3 carries no conserved phenylalanine or tryptophan at its end. J is TRBJ2-3 and V is TRBV29-1; no reliable D call. CDR3 length equals 14 residues. The V gene lost 1 base and the J gene lost 1 base, with 9 bases spanning the gap. CDR1 is SQVTM, CDR2 ANQGSEA, per germline. The CDR3 sequence: CSVEVVSGTDTQYL. The CDR3 bases are TGCAGCGTTGAAGTGGTATCCGGCACAGATACGCAGTATCTT.

The V call is TRBV27, the J call TRBJ2-1; 8 nucleotides line up with TRBD1. V shed 2 bases and J 5 bases; nucleotides not matched to a gene: 8. The CDR3 extends over 16 amino acids. CDR1 and CDR2 (germline): MNHEY, SMNVEV (reference sequence). DNA of the CDR3: TGTGCCAGCAGTTTAATTGGCAGGGGGCAGGACAATGAGCAGTTCTTC. This translates into CASSLIGRGQDNEQFF.

This clonotype occurred many times. The J gene is TRBJ1-6, the V gene TRBV6-6; maybe TRBD1 (5 bases). Germline assignment: CDR1 MNHNY and CDR2 SVGAGI (reference sequence). V lost 3 bases and J 7 bases, leaving 10 bases between the germline ends. This CDR3 contains 14 residues. CDR3 in amino acids: CASSYQWGNSPLHF. The CDR3 bases are TGTGCCAGCAGTTATCAGTGGGGGAATTCACCCCTCCACTTT.

This clonotype was picked up one time. V is TRBV29-1 and J is TRBJ2-1, with 8 bases fitting TRBD2. From germline, CDR1 is SQVTM and CDR2 ANQGSEA. CDR3 length equals 15 residues. After removal of 0 bases from V and 9 bases from J, the junction contained 10 bases not matched to a gene. The chain's CDR3 is CSVEEGSGGFGEQFF. For the CDR3, the DNA is TGCAGCGTTGAAGAGGGGAGCGGGGGATTCGGTGAGCAGTTCTTC.

This clonotype was seen a handful of times. The genes are TRBV14 and TRBJ2-5; possibly TRBD1 or TRBD2 for D (5 bases each). Germline CDR1 and CDR2: SGHDN and FVKESK. The CDR3 covers 14 residues. V lost 2 bases and J 5 bases, leaving 12 bases between the germline ends. The CDR3 spells CASSQWVGAETQYF. In DNA form, the CDR3 reads TGTGCCAGCAGCCAATGGGTCGGGGCGGAGACCCAGTACTTC.

The table lists this clonotype with many counts. The chain uses TRBV11-2 and TRBJ2-7; D call uncertain. Germline CDR1 reads SGHAT; CDR2 reads FQNNGV. The CDR3 runs 12 residues. Trimming left V 4 bases short and J 2 bases short, with 6 bases between. This CDR3 reads CASSSLTYEQYF. The CDR3 DNA reads TGTGCCAGCAGCTCCCTGACCTACGAGCAGTACTTC.

The J gene is TRBJ2-1, the V gene TRBV7-2; D is possibly TRBD2 (7 bases). The CDR3 is made up of 17 amino acids. Trimming left V 1 base short and J 9 bases short, with 22 bases between. CDR1 is SGHTA, CDR2 FQGNSA, per germline. The CDR3 DNA reads as TGTGCCAGCAGCTTAGACCCCAATGTGGTGGGGGGGCGTGAGCAGTTCTTC. As protein: CASSLDPNVVGGREQFF. Complete variable domain (other parts from reference TRBV7-2 and TRBJ2-1): GAGVSQSPSNKVTEKGKDVELRCDPISGHTALYWYRQSLGQGLEFLIYFQGNSAPDKSGLPSDRFSAERTGGSVSTLTIQRTQQEDSAVYLCASSLDPNVVGGREQFFGPGTRLTVL.

Details on this clonotype: A far larger clone is one nucleotide away, so this likely arose from a read error. The chain combines TRBV6-1 with TRBJ2-7, with 15 bases lining up with TRBD2. Germline V lookup: CDR1 MNHNS, CDR2 SASEGT. The CDR3 is 15 amino acids. After removal of 7 bases from V and 3 bases from J, the junction contained 4 bases not matched to a gene. CDR3 residues: CASMGTSGGNYEQYF. DNA of the CDR3: TGTGCCAGCATGGGGACTAGCGGGGGGAACTACGAGCAGTACTTC.

In this sample, this clonotype turned up many times. The chain employs TRBV5-1 and TRBJ1-1; 7 positions agree with TRBD1. In germline, CDR1 is SGHRS, CDR2 YFSETQ. Losses at the gene ends were 2 bases for V and 9 bases for J; bases not matched to a gene: 7. CDR3 length: 13 amino acids. CDR3: CASSFQDREKAFF. The CDR3 DNA reads TGCGCCAGCAGCTTCCAAGACAGGGAGAAAGCTTTCTTT.

In its sample, this clonotype was seen many times. This chain uses TRBV7-8 with TRBJ2-1; 7 nucleotides match TRBD2. This CDR3 is 16 amino acids long. From germline, CDR1 is SGHVS and CDR2 FQNEAQ. J was trimmed by 4 bases and V by 5 bases; bases with no gene match: 11. CDR3 DNA sequence: TGTGCCAGCAGCCAGATAGCGGGCAACCTTTACAATGAGCAGTTCTTC. Its protein product is CASSQIAGNLYNEQFF.

The gene calls are TRBV28 and TRBJ1-2; 7 nucleotides line up with TRBD1. CDR3 size: 13 residues. Germline assignment: CDR1 MDHEN and CDR2 SYDVKM. After removal of 2 bases from V and 8 bases from J, the junction contained 5 bases not matched to a gene. CDR3 in DNA: TGTGCCAGCAGTTTAGAGGACAGGCACGGCTACACCTTC. This encodes CASSLEDRHGYTF.

This clonotype has at least ten counts. This sequence joins TRBV7-8 and TRBJ1-1; 9 bases map to TRBD1. CDR3 length: 15 amino acids. V shed 3 bases and J 4 bases; nucleotides not matched to a gene: 6. The germline V gene has CDR1 SGHVS and CDR2 FQNEAQ. This chain's CDR3 is CASSFAGQGSTEAFF. The CDR3 coding sequence is TGTGCCAGCAGCTTTGCCGGACAGGGGAGCACTGAAGCTTTCTTT. Supplemented by reference TRBV7-8 and TRBJ1-1, the full variable domain reads GAGVSQSPRYKVAKRGQDVALRCDPISGHVSLFWYQQALGQGPEFLTYFQNEAQLDKSGLPSDRFFAERPEGSVSTLKIQRTQQEDSAVYLCASSFAGQGSTEAFFGQGTRLTVV.

In this sample, this clonotype turned up many times. V usage is TRBV6-2 or TRBV6-3 and J usage is TRBJ2-2; 7 bases are a match to TRBD2. CDR3 length equals 16 residues. Germline CDR1 and CDR2: MNHEY and SVGEGT. V gave up 5 bases and J gave up 4 bases; unmatched junction bases: 10. In DNA form, the CDR3 reads TGTGCCAGCAGTCCCGGGTCGAGCGGGGTCACCGGGGAGCTGTTTTTT. As protein: CASSPGSSGVTGELFF.

This clonotype was counted at least ten times. The genes are TRBV5-4 and TRBJ2-1; no clear D. Germline CDR1 is SGHNT and CDR2 is YYREEE (reference sequence). Trimming shortened V by 4 bases and J by 5 bases, and 7 bases separated the two germline ends. The CDR3 loop spans 12 amino acids. For the CDR3, the DNA is TGTGCCAGCAGCCGAACGGACAATGAGCAGTTCTTC. It encodes CASSRTDNEQFF.

The gene calls are TRBV19 and TRBJ2-1; 9 bases are a match to TRBD1. The V and J ends lost 5 bases and 4 bases, in that order; junction bases with no gene match: 9. CDR1 and CDR2 from the germline V gene are LNHDA and SQIVND (reference sequence). This CDR3 has 16 amino acids. CDR3 DNA sequence: TGTGCCAGTAGTCAGACCGGGACAGGGAAATACAATGAGCAGTTCTTC. It translates to CASSQTGTGKYNEQFF.

This clonotype was detected many times. The rearrangement uses TRBV20-1 and TRBJ2-1; 12 nucleotides agree with TRBD1. CDR1 is DFQATT and CDR2 is SNEGSKA in the germline V gene (reference sequence). CDR3 size: 14 residues. J lost 9 bases, V lost 5 bases, and 8 bases had no gene match. The CDR3 region is CSAFPGQGAFEQFF. The CDR3 region has the DNA TGCAGTGCTTTCCCGGGACAGGGGGCATTTGAGCAGTTCTTC.

At least ten counts were recorded for this clonotype. The CDR3 loop is CASSRNSGGTEAFF. The CDR3 DNA reads TGTGCCAGCAGCCGGAATTCAGGGGGCACTGAAGCTTTCTTT. The chain carries TRBV14 and TRBJ1-1, with 7 nucleotides matching TRBD1. Germline V gene data show CDR1 as SGHDN and CDR2 as FVKESK. Losses at the gene ends were 4 bases for V and 4 bases for J; bases not matched to a gene: 6. CDR3 size: 14 residues.

This clonotype was counted a few times. The V and J genes are TRBV7-9 and TRBJ2-6; D is unresolved. The CDR3 sequence is 15 residues long. CDR1 and CDR2 (germline): SEHNR, FQNEAQ (reference sequence). V lost 6 bases and J lost 0, with 9 bases in between. CDR3 loop: CASRTRDSGANVLTF. CDR3 DNA: TGTGCCAGCAGAACGAGAGACTCTGGGGCCAACGTCCTGACTTTC.

This clonotype occurred many times. This chain uses TRBV7-7 with TRBJ2-5, with 11 bases lining up with TRBD2. The J segment lost 4 bases and the V segment lost 4 bases, leaving 5 bases of the junction unmatched. The CDR3 length is 15 residues. Germline CDR1 reads SSHAT; CDR2 reads FNYEAQ (reference sequence). CDR3 bases: TGTGCCAGCAGCTCCTCCGGGACTAGCGGAGAGACCCAGTACTTC. Its translation is CASSSSGTSGETQYF.

The DNA for the CDR3 is TGCGCCAGCAGCTTGGGACAGGGGGACGATGAGCAGTTCTTC. Encoded protein: CASSLGQGDDEQFF. This chain connects TRBV5-1 to TRBJ2-1; 9 bases match TRBD1. The CDR3 sequence is 14 residues long. V trimming: 0 bases; J trimming: 8 bases; junction bases outside the gene matches: 3. Germline CDR1 is SGHRS and CDR2 is YFSETQ.

This rearrangement joins TRBV27 to TRBJ2-5; 7 nucleotides agree with TRBD2. V gave up 6 bases and J gave up 9 bases; unmatched junction bases: 10. Germline CDR1 is MNHEY and CDR2 is SMNVEV (reference sequence). CDR3 length: 13 amino acids. The CDR3 sequence is CASRTGTTRAQYF. The CDR3 DNA reads TGTGCCAGCAGGACCGGGACTACAAGGGCCCAGTACTTC.

V and J are TRBV5-1 and TRBJ1-1, with D hard to call. The CDR3 extends over 15 amino acids. V gave up 0 bases and J gave up 1 base, with 10 bases separating them. Germline V gene sequence: CDR1 SGHRS, CDR2 YFSETQ. In DNA form, the CDR3 reads TGCGCCAGCAGCTTGGCAACAGCTGGGAACACTGAAGCTTTCTTT. As protein: CASSLATAGNTEAFF.

The rearrangement links TRBV6-1 to TRBJ1-6, with TRBD1 as a possible D gene (5 bases). The germline V gene has CDR1 MNHNS and CDR2 SASEGT. This CDR3 is built from 15 residues. Trimming stripped 8 bases from V and 7 bases from J, with 18 bases between. The CDR3 sequence is CASGMEAGGNSPLHF. In DNA, the CDR3 is TGTGCCAGCGGAATGGAGGCCGGGGGGAATTCACCCCTCCACTTT.

This clonotype was counted many times. The chain carries TRBV19 and TRBJ2-1; 8 bases fit TRBD2. From germline, CDR1 is LNHDA and CDR2 SQIVND (reference sequence). The junction had 8 bases not matched to a gene; V was cut back by 7 bases and J by 3 bases. The CDR3 has 15 amino acids. This CDR3 reads CASTLTGGGYNEQFF. For the CDR3, the DNA is TGTGCCAGTACTCTGACGGGGGGGGGCTACAATGAGCAGTTCTTC.

This clonotype was seen at least ten times. J is TRBJ2-3 and V is TRBV20-1; D is possibly TRBD2 (7 bases). The CDR3 is made up of 18 amino acids. Trimming removed 1 base at V and 1 base at J, with 21 bases between. The germline V gene encodes CDR1 DFQATT and CDR2 SNEGSKA (reference sequence). The CDR3 sequence is CSARAPRGAGHGTDTQYF. CDR3 nucleotides: TGCAGTGCTAGAGCTCCCCGGGGGGCGGGACACGGCACAGATACGCAGTATTTT.

This clonotype was picked up many times. The chain is built from TRBV5-1 and TRBJ2-3; 8 bases line up with TRBD1. Germline values: CDR1 SGHRS, CDR2 YFSETQ. The junction had 6 bases not matched to a gene; V was cut back by 6 bases and J by 6 bases. The CDR3 consists of 13 residues. CDR3 in DNA: TGCGCCAGCACTTCGGACAGGGCCGATACGCAGTATTTT. Translated: CASTSDRADTQYF.

The chain recombines TRBV27 with TRBJ2-7; the D is unclear. The ends were cut back, 4 bases at V and 2 bases at J, with 9 bases in the middle. This CDR3 is 13 amino acids long. Germline loops: CDR1 MNHEY, CDR2 SMNVEV (reference sequence). The CDR3 sequence is CASSSPPTYEQYF. The CDR3, as DNA: TGTGCCAGCAGTTCCCCCCCGACCTACGAGCAGTACTTC.

This clonotype occurred many times. The rearrangement links TRBV2 to TRBJ2-1; 7 nucleotides line up with TRBD2. Germline V lookup: CDR1 SNHLY, CDR2 FYNNEI. The CDR3 spans 14 residues. CDR3 region: CGGRAGSSYNEQFF. The CDR3 nucleotides read TGTGGGGGGAGGGCAGGCAGCTCCTACAATGAGCAGTTCTTC.